A selection of T cell receptor beta chains follows, all from one sample in a study of T cell repertoires in cytomegalovirus infection. Their cognate antigens are unknown. One entry per CDR3 protein, called by TCRdb with MiXCR from the reads. The table shows roughly 800,000 distinct CDR3 sequences, with 29% occurring only once. The input for sequencing was cultured CD8+ T cells from PBMCs, taken from culture after CMV antigen stimulation. The receptors were sampled from a human donor in good health (CMV status not recorded). Some clones in this sample may be carry-over from other donors' samples. The CDR3 runs from the conserved cysteine through the conserved F or W. Each record gives: CDR3 DNA, CDR3 protein, CDR3 length, D gene, clone size, V gene, J gene. D genes are given only for firm matches. A row's size may be missing; if present it is once, few, many or a size class.

TGTGCCAGCAGCGTAGCCGGGACAGGGGGCCACAATGAGCAGTTCTTC	CASSVAGTGGHNEQFF	16	TRBD1	.	TRBV9	TRBJ2-1
TGCAGTGCTAGAGATCGGGACAGGGGGCCCTACGAGCAGTACTTC	CSARDRDRGPYEQYF	15	TRBD1	.	TRBV20-1	TRBJ2-7
TGTGCCAGCAGCCTCGGGTCCTTCTCTGGAAACACCATATATTTT	CASSLGSFSGNTIYF	15	.	.	TRBV12-3/TRBV12-4	TRBJ1-3
TGTGCCAGCAGCTACCGGGACGGACCCTTTAACTATGGCTACACCTTC	CASSYRDGPFNYGYTF	16	.	many	TRBV12-3/TRBV12-4	TRBJ1-2
TGTGCCAGCAGCCCACAGACCGACCTTCTTCGCACAGATACGCAGTATTTT	CASSPQTDLLRTDTQYF	17	.	many	TRBV7-6	TRBJ2-3
TGTGCCAGCAGTCCAGGAATCAATCAGCCCCAGCATTTT	CASSPGINQPQHF	13	.	many	TRBV5-6	TRBJ1-5
TGTGCCAGCAGCCCTACCCCGGGACAGGCCCGGGAGACCCAGTACTTC	CASSPTPGQARETQYF	16	TRBD1	.	TRBV6-6	TRBJ2-5
TGTGCCAGCAGTTGGGGACTAGCGGGGGGAACCCCCTCCTACAATGAGCAGTTCTTC	CASSWGLAGGTPSYNEQFF	19	TRBD2	.	TRBV12-3/TRBV12-4	TRBJ2-1
TGTGCCAGCAGCTTAGCTATCCCGGCCGGGGAGCTGTTTTTT	CASSLAIPAGELFF	14	.	few	TRBV7-8	TRBJ2-2
TGTGCCAGCAGTGAGATTGGGGCCTCCTATGGCTACACCTTC	CASSEIGASYGYTF	14	.	few	TRBV6-1	TRBJ1-2
TGTGCCAGCAGTTCCCTGGAAGCCAAAAACATTCAGTACTTC	CASSSLEAKNIQYF	14	.	.	TRBV27	TRBJ2-4
TGCAGTGCTAGTGACGGGACCCCCACAGATACGCAGTATTTT	CSASDGTPTDTQYF	14	.	few	TRBV20-1	TRBJ2-3
TGTGCCAGCAGTTTCATAGCGGGGACCGGGGAGCTGTTTTTT	CASSFIAGTGELFF	14	TRBD2	.	TRBV6-6	TRBJ2-2